The rows below give T cell receptor beta chains drawn from one sample of a study of T cell changes during pregnancy in multiple sclerosis. The protocol was immunoSEQ multiplex PCR, while the TCRdb copy is restricted to in-frame clones and leaves out a portion. Among about 55,000 clones listed, 85% to 90% were seen once. The sample in question was CD4+ T cells from peripheral blood mononuclear cells, obtained in the first trimester of pregnancy. The source is a female donor with multiple sclerosis, enrolled in a pregnancy study. The CDR3 runs from the conserved cysteine through the conserved F or W. A D gene is named only where the DNA matches it firmly.

>TRBV28|-
CASSFTLSSWFF
>TRBV6-6|-
CASSLTYYDTQYF
>TRBV7-9|-
CASSLANRNTGELFF
>TRBV9|TRBD1
CASTPWDRTNTEAFF
>TRBV19|-
CASSITLEGDTQYF
>TRBV29-1|TRBD2
CSGTSGTNTGELFF
>TRBV7-2|-
CASSLGLSGKLFF
>TRBV5-4|TRBD2
CASSGTPSGSGYEQYF
>TRBV7-8|-
CASGRGRDYEQYF
>TRBV27|-
CASSPVRPSGANVLTF
>TRBV30|-
CAWSVGHNSPLHF
>TRBV6-5|-
CASSPNGGSQPQHF
>TRBV15|-
CATSREIGRNTEAFF
>TRBV4-1|TRBD2
CASSQGPRAGDTGELFF
>TRBV12-5|-
CASAPFSPAGGREKLFF
>TRBV29-1|-
CSVEELLQGPYGYTF
>TRBV2|-
CASSLGYEQYF
>TRBV15|-
CATSRQGNTGELFF
>TRBV7-7|TRBD2
CASSASGTGNNEQFF
>TRBV10-3|TRBD2
CAISESTSGGRTDTQYF
>TRBV5-1|-
CASSSGRGAEKLFF
>TRBV12-5|TRBD1
CANGWGQTITDTQYF